The 17 T cell receptor beta chains presented below share a single source sample, sequenced in a study of T cells in Graves' hyperthyroidism and ophthalmopathy. Amplification targeted TCR beta CDR3 regions from RNA transcripts. In the first-round RT-PCR of the TCR CDR3, the HTBI primer set was used. TCRdb re-called the multiplex PCR reads through MiXCR, storing one row per CDR3 protein. Found here are about 590,000 distinct CDR3 sequences, 12% to 15% of them singletons; the top ten hold about 7%. The sequenced sample was blood. The receptors shown here come from a young woman with Graves' ophthalmopathy.

This clonotype was observed many times. The V gene is TRBV6-1, the J gene TRBJ1-2; TRBD1 agrees at 7 bases. Trimming took 5 bases from V and 8 from J; bases not matched to a gene: 14. Germline CDR1 reads MNHNS; CDR2 reads SASEGT. CDR3 length: 15 amino acids. CDR3 nucleotides: TGTGCCAGCAGTTCCCCAGGAGGGGGCTTCGGGGGCTACACCTTC. Translation gives CASSSPGGGFGGYTF.

The table lists this clonotype with many counts. This rearrangement joins TRBV28 to TRBJ2-2; D is perhaps TRBD1 (6 bases). The germline V gene encodes CDR1 MDHEN and CDR2 SYDVKM. Trimming left V 11 bases short and J 4 bases short, with 17 bases between. The CDR3 has 14 residues. CDR3 in DNA: TGTGCCTCGTACAGGGCCAGGCGCACCGGGGAGCTGTTTTTT. It yields the protein CASYRARRTGELFF.

The sample holds many counts of this clonotype. The rearrangement links TRBV10-3 to TRBJ1-2; 10 nucleotides align to TRBD1. In germline, CDR1 is ENHRY, CDR2 SYGVKD. The J segment lost 4 bases and the V segment lost 3 bases, leaving 5 bases of the junction unmatched. The CDR3 extends over 15 amino acids. In DNA, the CDR3 is TGTGCCATCAGTGACGGGGGGGACAGGGGCTATGGCTACACCTTC. Translating gives CAISDGGDRGYGYTF.

This clonotype came up many times. The rearrangement joins TRBV7-2 to TRBJ1-3; D unclear. The V end was cut by 3 bases, the J end by 0 bases, with 9 bases between. This CDR3 comprises 15 residues. Per germline, CDR1 SGHTA and CDR2 FQGNSA. CDR3 in amino acids: CASSFMGLSGNTIYF. The CDR3 DNA is TGTGCCAGCAGCTTTATGGGCCTCTCTGGAAACACCATATATTTT.

The chain joins TRBV20-1 to TRBJ2-3; 7 bases are a match to TRBD2. The CDR3 spans 14 residues. CDR1 is DFQATT, CDR2 SNEGSKA, per germline (reference sequence). After removal of 6 bases from V and 6 bases from J, the junction contained 12 bases not matched to a gene. This chain's CDR3 is CSAAPAGDYDTQYF. The CDR3 region has the DNA TGCAGTGCCGCTCCGGCGGGAGATTACGATACGCAGTATTTT.

Ten or more counts support this clonotype. V and J are TRBV7-9 and TRBJ2-7; 7 bases are shared with TRBD2. Germline CDR1 SEHNR, CDR2 FQNEAQ (reference sequence). V dropped 4 bases and J dropped 3; count of bases not matched to a gene: 12. CDR3 length: 16 residues. The DNA for the CDR3 is TGTGCCAGCAGCTCCTTTGGAGCGGGACTTAACTACGAGCAGTACTTC. Translation gives CASSSFGAGLNYEQYF.

This clonotype has at least ten counts. The chain carries TRBV7-9 and TRBJ2-3; 11 nucleotides match TRBD2. The V gene's germline CDR1 is SEHNR and CDR2 FQNEAQ (reference sequence). V shed 5 bases and J 5 bases; nucleotides not matched to a gene: 9. This CDR3 region has 16 residues. The DNA of the CDR3 is TGTGCCAGCAGCCCCCAAGGACTAGCGGGCCTAGATACGCAGTATTTT. Residues: CASSPQGLAGLDTQYF.

The CDR3 here is CAISGVSYGYTF. Written as DNA, the CDR3 is TGTGCCATCAGTGGGGTTTCCTATGGCTACACCTTC. The rearrangement links TRBV10-3 to TRBJ1-2; D ambiguous. Germline CDR1 and CDR2: ENHRY and SYGVKD. Between the trimmed V and J ends, which lost 4 bases and 4 bases, there was a span of 7 bases. CDR3 size: 12 residues.

This clonotype was seen ten or more times. The chain joins TRBV30 to TRBJ2-7, with D possibly being TRBD2 (5 bases). The CDR3 has 12 residues. Germline V gene data show CDR1 as GTSNPN and CDR2 as SVGIG (reference sequence). V was trimmed by 2 bases and J by 1 base, leaving 6 bases between them. The CDR3 coding sequence is TGTGCCTGGAGTCGGGGATCCTACGAGCAGTACTTC. Translation gives CAWSRGSYEQYF.

The table lists this clonotype with many counts. The gene calls are TRBV3-1 and TRBJ2-1; D might be TRBD2 (6 bases). Germline CDR1 and CDR2: LGHDT and YNNKEL (reference sequence). There are 16 residues in the CDR3. V lost 0 bases and J lost 0, with 9 bases in between. The CDR3 sequence: CASSQDWRGSYNEQFF. DNA for the CDR3: TGTGCCAGCAGCCAAGATTGGAGGGGCTCCTACAATGAGCAGTTCTTC.

The chain couples TRBV2 to TRBJ2-1, with 10 bases fitting TRBD1. The CDR3 totals 13 residues. Germline CDR1 is SNHLY and CDR2 is FYNNEI. V lost 7 bases, J lost 9 bases, and 6 bases stayed unmatched. CDR3 sequence (DNA): TGTGCCAGCACCCGACAGGGGGCCGGTGAGCAGTTCTTC. Its translation is CASTRQGAGEQFF.

This clonotype came up many times. V and J are TRBV7-2 and TRBJ2-4; either TRBD1 or TRBD2 may supply D (5 bases each). This CDR3 has 14 amino acids. Germline assignment: CDR1 SGHTA and CDR2 FQGNSA. V was cut by 4 bases and J by 1 base, with 8 bases left in between. This chain's CDR3 is CASSYWDAKNIQYF. In DNA form, the CDR3 reads TGTGCCAGCAGCTACTGGGACGCCAAAAACATTCAGTACTTC.

In its sample, this clonotype was seen many times. V and J are TRBV20-1 and TRBJ2-7; no clear D gene. The germline gives CDR1 DFQATT, CDR2 SNEGSKA (reference sequence). This CDR3 region has 17 residues. Trimming pared 3 bases from V and 4 bases from J, leaving 25 bases between. CDR3: CSARALAVRGLLYEQYF. CDR3 nucleotide sequence: TGCAGTGCTAGGGCTCTGGCGGTTCGAGGTCTTTTGTACGAGCAGTACTTC.

This clonotype was observed many times. This chain uses TRBV7-2 with TRBJ1-1; 7 bases are shared with TRBD1. CDR3 length equals 16 residues. Unmatched junction bases numbered 11, after V lost 5 bases and J lost 2 bases. Per the germline V gene, CDR1 is SGHTA and CDR2 is FQGNSA. The CDR3 protein is CASSPTRQGPNTEAFF. The CDR3 nucleotides read TGTGCCAGCAGCCCTACGAGACAGGGCCCTAACACTGAAGCTTTCTTT.

This clonotype came up many times. The chain is built from TRBV5-1 and TRBJ2-5, with 7 bases lining up with TRBD2. The V gene's germline CDR1 is SGHRS and CDR2 YFSETQ. The CDR3 runs to 14 residues. V was clipped by 6 bases and J by 3 bases; unmatched bases: 8. The CDR3 region has the DNA TGCGCCAGCAACCCCGGGAGCGGGGAAGAGACCCAGTACTTC. It codes for CASNPGSGEETQYF.

This clonotype was seen ten or more times. The V call is TRBV25-1, the J call TRBJ2-5; 8 bases match TRBD2. V lost 3 bases and J lost 0; bases outside the gene matches: 9. CDR1 and CDR2 from the germline V gene are MGHDK and SYGVNS. The CDR3 extends over 17 amino acids. CDR3: CASSEPGGRWNQETQYF. As DNA, the CDR3 is TGTGCCAGCAGTGAGCCGGGGGGGAGGTGGAACCAAGAGACCCAGTACTTC.

Details on this clonotype: Being one base from a much bigger clone, this may be a read error. This CDR3 reads CAWGQIQEAQYF. DNA for the CDR3: TGTGCCTGGGGACAGATCCAAGAGGCCCAGTACTTC. The J gene is TRBJ2-5, the V gene TRBV30; TRBD1 might be the D (6 bases). Germline CDR1 reads GTSNPN; CDR2 reads SVGIG (reference sequence). CDR3 length: 12 amino acids. Drawing the rest from reference TRBV30 and TRBJ2-5, the complete variable domain is SQTIHQWPATLVQPVGSPLSLECTVEGTSNPNLYWYRQAAGRGLQLLFYSVGIGQISSEVPQNLSASRPQDRQFILSSKKLLLSDSGFYLCAWGQIQEAQYFGPGTRLLVL.